The entry below describes one TCR beta chain. The antigen is undetermined. Sequencing used immunoSEQ multiplex PCR; TCRdb keeps in-frame clones, though not all of them. The sample holds roughly 56,000 clones; around 73% are singletons and the top ten take 0.95% to 1.5%. This sample was taken from a study of vaccination effects on CD4 cells after COVID-19. Prior to sequencing, the ViraFEST assay stimulated PBMC with viral peptide pools, which expanded the antigen-specific CD4+ T cells. Isolating CD4+ T cells followed around nine days of culture. Participants got two doses of BNT162b2 or mRNA-1273 vaccine. Among the vaccine recipients, none had a prior SARS-CoV-2 infection, and nucleocapsid antibodies were negative. IL-2 at 9 to 10 IU/ml and peptides at about 10 ug/ml were added to cultured PBMC, fewer than 2.5 million per well. Study results and limitations: Late in the post-vaccination period, infection-induced and vaccine-induced clones underwent marked clonal contraction.

This TCR was recovered from a human donor who received a COVID-19 vaccine. Sequenced here: CD4+ T cells from PBMCs cultured with HCoV-229E spike peptides, sampled after COVID-19 vaccination.

The CDR3 protein is CASSLGGVETQYF. DNA of the CDR3: TGTGCCAGCAGCTTAGGGGGGGTGGAGACCCAGTACTTC. The chain is built from TRBV7-2 and TRBJ2-5; tentative D call: TRBD2 (6 bases). Trimming removed 1 base at V and 5 bases at J, with 8 bases between. Germline CDR1 is SGHTA and CDR2 is FQGNSA. This CDR3 region has 13 residues.